Below are 29 T cell receptor beta chains sequenced from a single sample in a study of CD8 T cells in ankylosing spondylitis. TCRdb analysed the 5' RACE reads with MiXCR anew, one entry per CDR3 protein. The repertoire holds about 210,000 distinct CDR3 sequences, with less than 9.5% as singletons. Sequencing was done on a sample of blood, either unsorted or a sorted T cell fraction (not recorded which). All receptors derive from a female donor with ankylosing spondylitis or in good health (not recorded which).

There are many counts of this clonotype. The chain recombines TRBV4-3 with TRBJ1-2; D call uncertain. V was shortened by 2 bases and J by 3 bases, with 13 bases between the two germline ends. The CDR3 extends over 15 amino acids. Germline loops: CDR1 LGHNA, CDR2 YSLEER. The DNA of the CDR3 is TGCGCCAGCAGCCAAAATCGGCGGCTCCACTATGGCTACACCTTC. It yields the protein CASSQNRRLHYGYTF.

The rearrangement links TRBV2 to TRBJ2-7; D not resolved. Germline values: CDR1 SNHLY, CDR2 FYNNEI. CDR3 length: 12 residues. Trimming stripped 3 bases from V and 4 bases from J, with 7 bases between. CDR3 residues: CASSDEAYEQYF. The CDR3, as DNA: TGTGCCAGCAGTGATGAGGCATACGAGCAGTACTTC.

This clonotype has at least ten counts. The V call is TRBV27, the J call TRBJ2-7; perhaps TRBD2 as D (5 bases). The germline V gene encodes CDR1 MNHEY and CDR2 SMNVEV (reference sequence). Trimming removed 5 bases from V and 3 bases from J, with 14 bases in between. The CDR3 spans 14 residues. The CDR3, as DNA: TGTGCCAGCAGTCCTGACGGACTCTACTACGAGCAGTACTTC. It yields the protein CASSPDGLYYEQYF.

The sample holds a few counts of this clonotype. The chain combines TRBV7-2 with TRBJ1-3; 9 nucleotides agree with TRBD1. The CDR3 spans 15 residues. The V gene end was trimmed by 1 base and the J gene end by 4 bases; junction bases not matched to a gene: 2. From germline, CDR1 is SGHTA and CDR2 FQGNSA. The chain's CDR3 is CASSLGGQGGNTIYF. Written as DNA, the CDR3 is TGTGCCAGCAGCTTAGGGGGACAGGGAGGAAACACCATATATTTT.

The J gene is TRBJ2-7, the V gene TRBV20-1; a possible D gene is TRBD1 (5 bases). The CDR3 extends over 15 amino acids. Germline CDR1 DFQATT, CDR2 SNEGSKA (reference sequence). Trimming removed 0 bases from V and 0 bases from J, with 12 bases in between. DNA of the CDR3: TGCAGTGCTAGAGATGGGGCCCCCGGCTCCTACGAGCAGTACTTC. Its protein is CSARDGAPGSYEQYF.

This clonotype showed up many times. V and J are TRBV20-1 and TRBJ2-2; the D gene is possibly TRBD1 (5 bases). The CDR3 loop spans 14 amino acids. V lost 6 bases, J lost 0 bases, and 11 bases lay in between. Germline loops: CDR1 DFQATT, CDR2 SNEGSKA (reference sequence). The CDR3 DNA follows: TGCAGTGCCCTGGGGCAAACGAACACCGGGGAGCTGTTTTTT. Its translation: CSALGQTNTGELFF.

This clonotype was recorded at least ten times. The gene calls are TRBV10-3 and TRBJ1-4, with 9 bases that match TRBD1. J lost 8 bases, V lost 8 bases, and 3 bases had no gene match. The CDR3 extends over 12 amino acids. CDR1 is ENHRY and CDR2 is SYGVKD in the germline V gene. Here the CDR3 reads CAISDRGEKLFF. CDR3 nucleotides: TGTGCCATCTCGGACAGGGGAGAAAAACTGTTTTTT.

This clonotype was seen a few times. The V gene is TRBV7-2, the J gene TRBJ1-2; possible D gene TRBD1, 5 bases. CDR3 length equals 13 residues. The germline V gene has CDR1 SGHTA and CDR2 FQGNSA. The V end lost 1 base, the J end lost 6 bases, and 9 bases lay between the germline ends. In DNA, the CDR3 is TGTGCCAGCAGCTTAGTTCTGGGGGATGGCTACACCTTC. It yields the protein CASSLVLGDGYTF.

This clonotype appeared many times. V usage is TRBV6-2 or TRBV6-3 and J usage is TRBJ1-5, with D possibly matching TRBD1 (6 bases). This CDR3 comprises 12 residues. The germline V and J ends were trimmed by 5 bases and 7 bases, with 9 bases remaining between them. Germline V gives CDR1 MNHEY, CDR2 SVGEGT. The CDR3 here is CASSHRVQPQHF. The CDR3 region has the DNA TGTGCCAGCAGTCACAGGGTACAGCCCCAGCATTTT.

This clonotype was counted only a few times. In nucleotides, the CDR3 is TGTGCCAGCAGCCCTCATAATGCGGGAATGGAGACCCAGTACTTC. Translating gives CASSPHNAGMETQYF. The V gene is TRBV7-2, the J gene TRBJ2-5; possibly TRBD2 for D (6 bases). CDR1 and CDR2 (germline): SGHTA, FQGNSA. The CDR3 has 15 amino acids. Trimming shortened V by 5 bases and J by 5 bases, and 18 bases separated the two germline ends.

This clonotype was seen at least ten times. The V gene is TRBV7-8, the J gene TRBJ1-2; a possible D gene is TRBD1 (5 bases). V was clipped by 5 bases and J by 4 bases, with 23 bases between them. The germline CDR1 and CDR2 sequences are SGHVS and FQNEAQ. The CDR3 contains 17 residues. CDR3: CASSDIRGGFSRYGYTF. Written as DNA, the CDR3 is TGTGCCAGCAGCGACATACGGGGCGGGTTTAGCCGCTATGGCTACACCTTC.

This clonotype was counted ten times or more. The gene calls are TRBV7-9 and TRBJ2-6, with D uncertain. The V end lost 2 bases, the J end lost 0 bases, and 5 bases lay between the germline ends. The germline CDR1 and CDR2 sequences are SEHNR and FQNEAQ (reference sequence). The CDR3 covers 15 residues. The CDR3: CASSLMVSGANVLTF. CDR3 DNA sequence: TGTGCCAGCAGCTTAATGGTCTCTGGGGCCAACGTCCTGACTTTC.

In its sample, this clonotype was seen many times. The CDR3 loop is CASSFVWGPTTSGNTIYF. The CDR3 DNA reads TGTGCCAGCAGTTTTGTTTGGGGTCCTACCACCTCTGGAAACACCATATATTTT. The chain recombines TRBV12-3 or TRBV12-4 with TRBJ1-3; D is unresolved. Trimming left V 3 bases short and J 0 bases short, with 18 bases between. This CDR3 contains 18 residues.

There are many counts of this clonotype. The J gene is TRBJ2-5, the V gene TRBV7-2; TRBD1 might be the D (6 bases). CDR1 and CDR2 (germline): SGHTA, FQGNSA. The CDR3 totals 14 residues. Trimming pared 2 bases from V and 1 base from J, leaving 8 bases between. CDR3 in DNA: TGTGCCAGCAGCTTATCCAGGGGCCAAGAGACCCAGTACTTC. It yields the protein CASSLSRGQETQYF.

In its sample, this clonotype was seen many times. The V gene is TRBV12-3 or TRBV12-4, the J gene TRBJ2-1; D is perhaps TRBD1 (5 bases). The CDR3 length is 18 residues. With 6 bases removed from V and 0 bases from J, the gap between germline ends came to 21 bases. This CDR3 is CASRGTGDDSLSYNEQFF. CDR3 sequence (DNA): TGTGCCAGCAGGGGAACAGGAGATGACTCCCTCTCCTACAATGAGCAGTTCTTC.

Ten or more counts support this clonotype. The rearrangement uses TRBV2 and TRBJ2-2; D remains unclear. Germline loops: CDR1 SNHLY, CDR2 FYNNEI. Trimming left V 3 bases short and J 1 base short, with 9 bases between. This CDR3 has 15 amino acids. CDR3 protein: CASSEFRVNTGELFF. As DNA, the CDR3 is TGTGCCAGCAGTGAGTTTAGGGTGAACACCGGGGAGCTGTTTTTT.

This clonotype was seen ten or more times. The V gene is TRBV29-1, the J gene TRBJ1-1; 7 bases align to TRBD1. With 5 bases clipped from V and 6 bases from J, the junction kept 6 bases outside the gene matches. This CDR3 spans 12 amino acids. In germline, CDR1 is SQVTM, CDR2 ANQGSEA. CDR3 region: CSVTGDGAEAFF. The CDR3 bases are TGCAGCGTTACAGGGGACGGAGCTGAAGCTTTCTTT.

This clonotype was seen repeatedly, ten times or more. In DNA, the CDR3 is TGCAGTGCTAGAGTGGGAGGGCCGAATCAATACGAGCAGTACTTC. Its translation: CSARVGGPNQYEQYF. The genes are TRBV20-1 and TRBJ2-7, with 7 bases identical to TRBD2. The CDR3 covers 15 residues. The germline V gene has CDR1 DFQATT and CDR2 SNEGSKA (reference sequence). V lost 1 base to trimming and J lost 4 bases; unmatched junction nucleotides: 10.

Ten or more counts support this clonotype. V gene TRBV20-1 combines with J gene TRBJ2-3; 16 bases are shared with TRBD2. This CDR3 contains 17 residues. With 3 bases clipped from V and 4 bases from J, the junction kept 7 bases outside the gene matches. The germline V gene has CDR1 DFQATT and CDR2 SNEGSKA (reference sequence). The CDR3 reads CSARGLAGGPGADTQYF. The CDR3 nucleotides are TGCAGTGCTAGGGGACTAGCGGGAGGGCCAGGGGCAGATACGCAGTATTTT.

This clonotype was detected ten times or more. This sequence joins TRBV12-3 or TRBV12-4 and TRBJ2-3; 8 nucleotides line up with TRBD2. This CDR3 is 15 amino acids long. Germline trimming cut 7 bases from V and 0 bases from J; bases unmatched to any gene: 6. DNA of the CDR3: TGTGCCAGCAAACAACTAGCGGCTAGCACAGATACGCAGTATTTT. This encodes CASKQLAASTDTQYF.

This clonotype was detected many times. The chain recombines TRBV7-2 with TRBJ2-5, with 9 positions matching TRBD1. Germline V CDR1 and CDR2: SGHTA, FQGNSA. This CDR3 spans 14 amino acids. The junction had 5 bases not matched to a gene; V was cut back by 4 bases and J by 5 bases. CDR3 in amino acids: CASSSNRGLETQYF. In DNA form, the CDR3 reads TGTGCCAGCAGCTCCAACAGGGGGCTGGAGACCCAGTACTTC.

This clonotype was observed a handful of times. The gene calls are TRBV20-1 and TRBJ2-7; 9 nucleotides match TRBD2. Germline CDR1 reads DFQATT; CDR2 reads SNEGSKA (reference sequence). The CDR3 spans 13 residues. J lost 4 bases, V lost 6 bases, and 7 bases had no gene match. The CDR3 coding sequence is TGCAGTGCAAAGCTAGCGGGGCGTTACGAGCAGTACTTC. Translating it yields CSAKLAGRYEQYF.

The gene calls are TRBV19 and TRBJ2-7, with 7 bases fitting TRBD2. With 5 bases clipped from V and 6 bases from J, the junction kept 19 bases outside the gene matches. This CDR3 has 17 amino acids. CDR1 is LNHDA, CDR2 SQIVND, per germline (reference sequence). CDR3 DNA sequence: TGTGCCAGTAGTTATTTGGCCAGCGGGGACCTATCTGGCGAGCAGTACTTC. Its protein product is CASSYLASGDLSGEQYF.

In this sample, this clonotype turned up a few times. The chain links TRBV20-1 to TRBJ1-3; D gene uncertain. The CDR3 extends over 14 amino acids. Trimming cost V 6 bases and J 0 bases, with 12 bases left between them. Looked up from germline, CDR1 is DFQATT and CDR2 is SNEGSKA (reference sequence). The CDR3 protein is CSAPTAPSGNTIYF. The CDR3 bases are TGCAGTGCACCCACAGCTCCCTCTGGAAACACCATATATTTT.

V and J are TRBV7-9 and TRBJ1-2; D is perhaps TRBD1 (5 bases). V lost 5 bases to trimming and J lost 3 bases, with 13 bases between them. Germline values: CDR1 SEHNR, CDR2 FQNEAQ (reference sequence). The CDR3 spans 14 residues. The CDR3 loop reads CASSGRVSDYGYTF. The CDR3 nucleotides are TGTGCCAGCAGCGGCAGGGTGAGCGACTATGGCTACACCTTC.

This clonotype has ten or more counts. This sequence joins TRBV28 and TRBJ2-3; D might be TRBD1 (5 bases). V lost 5 bases, J lost 6 bases, and 12 bases lay in between. This CDR3 contains 13 residues. CDR1 and CDR2 from the germline V gene are MDHEN and SYDVKM. Here the CDR3 DNA reads TGTGCCAGCAGTCCCAGGGTCCGGGATACGCAGTATTTT. It encodes CASSPRVRDTQYF.

This clonotype was counted ten times or more. The chain combines TRBV12-3 or TRBV12-4 with TRBJ1-4, with D perhaps matching TRBD1 (5 bases). Trimming cost V 2 bases and J 7 bases, with 14 bases left between them. There are 15 residues in the CDR3. CDR3 sequence: CASSLTRGRAEKLFF. DNA for the CDR3: TGTGCCAGCAGTTTAACGAGGGGCCGGGCTGAAAAACTGTTTTTT.

The table lists this clonotype with many counts. CDR3 residues: CASSLEGRPYEQYF. For the CDR3, the DNA is TGTGCCAGCAGTTTGGAAGGACGGCCCTACGAGCAGTACTTC. This chain uses TRBV28 with TRBJ2-7; D remains ambiguous. The CDR3 has 14 amino acids. Trimming shortened V by 3 bases and J by 2 bases, and 11 bases separated the two germline ends. Germline CDR1 MDHEN, CDR2 SYDVKM. The whole variable domain, remainder taken from reference TRBV28 and TRBJ2-7, is DVKVTQSSRYLVKRTGEKVFLECVQDMDHENMFWYRQDPGLGLRLIYFSYDVKMKEKGDIPEGYSVSREKKERFSLILESASTNQTSMYLCASSLEGRPYEQYFGPGTRLTVT.

At least ten counts were recorded for this clonotype. The rearrangement joins TRBV3-1 to TRBJ2-7; the D gene is possibly TRBD1 (5 bases). CDR3 size: 12 residues. V lost 1 base and J 13 bases, leaving 14 bases between the germline ends. Germline V gene sequence: CDR1 LGHDT, CDR2 YNNKEL (reference sequence). This chain's CDR3 is CASSQVGPVLYF. The CDR3 DNA reads as TGTGCCAGCAGCCAAGTGGGGCCGGTACTTTACTTC.